These 7 T cell receptor beta chains originate from one sample sequenced in a study of beta chain features in type 1 diabetes. Study results and caveats: Among patients with Type 1 diabetes, TCRB CDR3s were moderately but significantly shorter in every one of the four CD4+ subsets.

Their specific antigens are unknown. Reverse transcription of all isolated RNA meant that expressed TCRB transcripts were sequenced. Profiled with immunoSEQ multiplex PCR; TCRdb holds only in-frame clones, not every one. The table records hundreds of thousands of clones, around 15% of them present only once. The sample was naive CD4+ T cells from blood. All receptors derive from a man aged 18 to 29 with type 1 diabetes.

This clone was seen more than once but under ten times. The J gene is TRBJ2-3, the V gene TRBV7-9; maybe TRBD2 (6 bases). The germline CDR1 and CDR2 sequences are SEHNR and FQNEAQ (reference sequence). Trimming took off 8 bases at V and 5 bases at J, with 11 bases between the two ends. The length of the CDR3 is 12 residues. This CDR3 is CASQAGLDTQYF. DNA of the CDR3: TGTGCCAGCCAGGCGGGATTAGATACGCAGTATTTT.

V and J are TRBV5-4 and TRBJ2-3, with 9 bases matching TRBD2. V gave up 2 bases and J gave up 2 bases; unmatched junction bases: 6. CDR1 is SGHNT, CDR2 YYREEE, per germline (reference sequence). This CDR3 has 16 amino acids. The CDR3 DNA follows: TGTGCCAGCAGCTTCCCCCTAGCGGGAACCACAGATACGCAGTATTTT. The encoded protein is CASSFPLAGTTDTQYF.

This clone was seen a few times. V and J are TRBV6-4 and TRBJ2-6; 10 bases are shared with TRBD1. Per germline, CDR1 MRHNA and CDR2 SNTAGT. This CDR3 comprises 18 residues. Germline trimming cut 5 bases from V and 0 bases from J; bases unmatched to any gene: 7. CDR3 nucleotides: TGTGCCAGCAGTAAGCCCGGGACAGGGGCCTCTGGGGCCAACGTCCTGACTTTC. Its protein product is CASSKPGTGASGANVLTF.

This chain uses TRBV30 with TRBJ2-5; tentative D call: TRBD1 (6 bases). CDR1 is GTSNPN and CDR2 is SVGIG in the germline V gene (reference sequence). The V gene lost 5 bases and the J gene lost 5 bases, with 15 bases spanning the gap. There are 13 residues in the CDR3. CDR3 amino acids: CAWCHTGWETQYF. The CDR3 DNA follows: TGTGCCTGGTGTCATACAGGGTGGGAGACCCAGTACTTC. The full variable domain, in which reference TRBV30 and TRBJ2-5 provide the parts outside the CDR3, is SQTIHQWPATLVQPVGSPLSLECTVEGTSNPNLYWYRQAAGRGLQLLFYSVGIGQISSEVPQNLSASRPQDRQFILSSKKLLLSDSGFYLCAWCHTGWETQYFGPGTRLLVL.

This clone has only a few counts. This chain joins TRBV5-1 and TRBJ2-1, with D tentatively TRBD2 (5 bases). The CDR3 extends over 13 amino acids. Deletions cut 2 bases from V and 10 bases from J, with 13 bases between. Germline V gene sequence: CDR1 SGHRS, CDR2 YFSETQ. The DNA for the CDR3 is TGCGCCAGCAGCTTCTTCGAGCCGGGAGAGCAGTTCTTC. Encoded protein: CASSFFEPGEQFF.

About this clone: A read error may produce the germline difference seen at one junction end. V usage is TRBV19 and J usage is TRBJ2-1; 7 bases match TRBD2. This CDR3 has 15 amino acids. Germline loops: CDR1 LNHDA, CDR2 SQIVND (reference sequence). CDR3 loop: CASTWRASGPFSGVF. In DNA, the CDR3 is TGTGCCAGTACGTGGAGGGCTAGCGGCCCCTTCTCGGGAGTCTTC.

This rearrangement joins TRBV6-1 to TRBJ1-2, with 7 bases lining up with TRBD1. With V trimmed by 6 bases and J by 2 bases, 6 bases remained unmatched. The length of the CDR3 is 14 residues. CDR1 and CDR2 from the germline V gene are MNHNS and SASEGT. CDR3 nucleotide sequence: TGTGCCAGCAGGGCCCGAGGGGGCAACTATGGCTACACCTTC. Its protein is CASRARGGNYGYTF.